This T cell receptor beta chain was identified during a study of cytomegalovirus exposure and HLA in healthy donors. Primers included in the PCR were 60 Vbeta and 13 Jbeta primers. Sequenced by immunoSEQ multiplex PCR; TCRdb stores in-frame clones only, minus some. The data contain roughly 290,000 clones, 80% of them singletons. Looked up from germline, CDR1 is SQVTM and CDR2 is ANQGSEA. This CDR3 region has 13 residues. Specimen: PBMCs. This sequence originates from a girl under 10 years old in good health and CMV-seronegative. The V and J genes are TRBV29-1 and TRBJ2-5; D gene unclear. Judging by the DNA end, TRBJ2-7 fits better; the J call may be wrong. CDR3 DNA: TGCAGCGTTGGCCTAAATCTAGCCTACGAGCAGTACTTC. Protein: CSVGLNLAYEQYF.